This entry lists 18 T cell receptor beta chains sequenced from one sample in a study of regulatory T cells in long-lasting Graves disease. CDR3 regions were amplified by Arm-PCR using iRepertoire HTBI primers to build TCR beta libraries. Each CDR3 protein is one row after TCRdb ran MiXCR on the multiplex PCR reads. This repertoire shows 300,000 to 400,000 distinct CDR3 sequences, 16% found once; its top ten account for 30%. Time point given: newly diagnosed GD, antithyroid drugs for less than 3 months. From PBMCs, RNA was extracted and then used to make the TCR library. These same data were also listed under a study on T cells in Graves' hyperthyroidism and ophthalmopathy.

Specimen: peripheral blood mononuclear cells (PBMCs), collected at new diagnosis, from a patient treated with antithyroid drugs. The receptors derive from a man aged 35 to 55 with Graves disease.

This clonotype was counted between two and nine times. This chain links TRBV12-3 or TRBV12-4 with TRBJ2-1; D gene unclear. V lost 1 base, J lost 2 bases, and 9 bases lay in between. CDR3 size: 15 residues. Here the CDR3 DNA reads TGTGCCAGCAGTTTAGGGGGAATCACCTACAATGAGCAGTTCTTC. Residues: CASSLGGITYNEQFF.

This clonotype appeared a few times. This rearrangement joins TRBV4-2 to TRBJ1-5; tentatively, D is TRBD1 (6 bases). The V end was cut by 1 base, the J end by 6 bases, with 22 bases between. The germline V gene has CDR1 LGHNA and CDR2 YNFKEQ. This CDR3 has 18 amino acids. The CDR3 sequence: CASSQGGQTRALSQPQHF. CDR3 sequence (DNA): TGTGCCAGCAGCCAAGGTGGACAGACTCGCGCCCTTAGTCAGCCCCAGCATTTT.

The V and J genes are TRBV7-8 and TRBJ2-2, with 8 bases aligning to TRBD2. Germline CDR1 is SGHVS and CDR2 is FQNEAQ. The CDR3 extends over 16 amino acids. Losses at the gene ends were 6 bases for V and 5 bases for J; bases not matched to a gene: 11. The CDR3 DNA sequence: TGTGCCAGCAGAAGAGCGGGGGAGGGCAGTACCGGGGAGCTGTTTTTT. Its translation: CASRRAGEGSTGELFF.

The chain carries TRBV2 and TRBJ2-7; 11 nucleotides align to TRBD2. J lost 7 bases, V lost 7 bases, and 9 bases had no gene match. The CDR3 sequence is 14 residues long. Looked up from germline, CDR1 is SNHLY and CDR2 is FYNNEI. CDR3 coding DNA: TGTGCCAGCACCCCTAGCGGGGGGCCGGGAGAGCAGTACTTC. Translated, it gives CASTPSGGPGEQYF.

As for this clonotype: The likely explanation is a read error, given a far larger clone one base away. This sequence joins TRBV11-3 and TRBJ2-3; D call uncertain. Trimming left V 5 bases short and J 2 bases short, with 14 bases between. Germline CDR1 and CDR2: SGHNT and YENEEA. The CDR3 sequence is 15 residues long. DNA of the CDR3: TGTGCCAGCAGCCCCCTGGTCCTTTACACAGATACGCAGTATTTT. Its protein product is CASSPLVLYTDTQYF.

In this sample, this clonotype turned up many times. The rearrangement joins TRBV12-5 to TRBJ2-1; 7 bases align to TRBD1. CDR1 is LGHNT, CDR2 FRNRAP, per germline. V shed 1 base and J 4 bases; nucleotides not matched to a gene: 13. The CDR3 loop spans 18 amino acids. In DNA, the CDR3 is TGTGCTAGTGGTTTGGGCCCCGGTCGGCAGGGGGTATACAATGAGCAGTTCTTC. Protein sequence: CASGLGPGRQGVYNEQFF.

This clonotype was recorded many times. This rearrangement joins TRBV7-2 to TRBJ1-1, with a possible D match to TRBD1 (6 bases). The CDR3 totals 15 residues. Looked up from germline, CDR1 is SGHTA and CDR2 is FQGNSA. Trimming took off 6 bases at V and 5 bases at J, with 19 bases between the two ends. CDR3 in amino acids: CASSSKRGRWTEAFF. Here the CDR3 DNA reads TGTGCCAGCAGTTCAAAACGGGGGCGCTGGACTGAAGCTTTCTTT.

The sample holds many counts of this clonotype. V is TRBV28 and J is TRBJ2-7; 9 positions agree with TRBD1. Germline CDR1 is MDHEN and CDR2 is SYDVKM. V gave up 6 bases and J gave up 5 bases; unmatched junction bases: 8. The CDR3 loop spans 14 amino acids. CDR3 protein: CASSLRDRVHEQYF. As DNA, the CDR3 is TGTGCCAGCAGCCTCCGGGACAGGGTCCACGAGCAGTACTTC.

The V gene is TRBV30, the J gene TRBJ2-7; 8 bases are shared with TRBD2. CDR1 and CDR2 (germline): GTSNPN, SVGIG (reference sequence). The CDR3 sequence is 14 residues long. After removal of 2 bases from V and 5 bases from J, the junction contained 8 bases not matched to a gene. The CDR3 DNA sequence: TGTGCCTGGAGTCGGGTGCGGGGGGTCAACGAGCAGTACTTC. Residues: CAWSRVRGVNEQYF.

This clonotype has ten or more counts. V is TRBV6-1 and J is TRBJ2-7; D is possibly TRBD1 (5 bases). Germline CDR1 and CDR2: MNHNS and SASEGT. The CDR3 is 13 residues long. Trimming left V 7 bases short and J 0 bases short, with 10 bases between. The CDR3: CASTGQSSYEQYF. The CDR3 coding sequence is TGTGCCAGCACCGGACAAAGCTCCTACGAGCAGTACTTC.

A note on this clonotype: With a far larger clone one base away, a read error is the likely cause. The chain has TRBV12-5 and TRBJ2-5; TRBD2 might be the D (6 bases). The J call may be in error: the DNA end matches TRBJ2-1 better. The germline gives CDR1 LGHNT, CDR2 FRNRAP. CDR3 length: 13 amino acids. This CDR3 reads CASGGDGLMEQFF. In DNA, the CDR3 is TGTGCTAGTGGTGGGGACGGACTAATGGAGCAGTTCTTC.

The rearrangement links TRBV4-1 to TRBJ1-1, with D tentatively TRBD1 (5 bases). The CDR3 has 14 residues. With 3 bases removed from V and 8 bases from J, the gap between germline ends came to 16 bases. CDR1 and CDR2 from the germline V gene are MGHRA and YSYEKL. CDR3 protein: CASSQGDRRGEAFF. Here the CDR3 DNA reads TGCGCCAGCAGCCAGGGTGACAGACGTGGGGAAGCTTTCTTT.

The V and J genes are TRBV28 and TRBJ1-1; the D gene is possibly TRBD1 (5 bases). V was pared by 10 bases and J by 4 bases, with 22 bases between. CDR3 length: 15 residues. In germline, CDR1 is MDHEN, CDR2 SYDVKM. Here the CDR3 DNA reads TGTGCCACCACGGGTAAGGGATCGGGGGGCACTGAAGCTTTCTTT. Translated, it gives CATTGKGSGGTEAFF.

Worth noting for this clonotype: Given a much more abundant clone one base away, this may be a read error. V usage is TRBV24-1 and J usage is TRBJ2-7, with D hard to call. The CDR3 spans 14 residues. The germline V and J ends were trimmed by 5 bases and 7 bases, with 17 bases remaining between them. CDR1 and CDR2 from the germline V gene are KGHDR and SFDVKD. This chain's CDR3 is CATSGGRVSKEQYF. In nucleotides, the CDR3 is TGTGCCACCAGTGGTGGAAGGGTTTCGAAAGAGCAGTACTTC.

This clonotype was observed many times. CDR3 nucleotides: TGTGCCAGCAGCCGGCATGACGGTACCTACGAGCAGTACTTC. It codes for CASSRHDGTYEQYF. The chain is built from TRBV3-1 and TRBJ2-7; D gene unclear. Germline V gene sequence: CDR1 LGHDT, CDR2 YNNKEL (reference sequence). The CDR3 loop spans 14 amino acids. Trimming took off 4 bases at V and 2 bases at J, with 12 bases between the two ends.

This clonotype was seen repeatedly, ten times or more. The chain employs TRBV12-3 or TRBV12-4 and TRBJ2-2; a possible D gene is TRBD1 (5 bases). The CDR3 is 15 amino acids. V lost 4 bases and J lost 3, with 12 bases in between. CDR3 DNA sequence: TGTGCCAGCAGTTGGGGCGAAGGCTACACCGGGGAGCTGTTTTTT. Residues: CASSWGEGYTGELFF.

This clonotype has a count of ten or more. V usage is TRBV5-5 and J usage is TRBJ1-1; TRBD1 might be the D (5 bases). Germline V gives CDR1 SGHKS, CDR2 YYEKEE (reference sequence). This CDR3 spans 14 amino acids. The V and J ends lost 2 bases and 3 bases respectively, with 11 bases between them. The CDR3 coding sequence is TGTGCCAGCAGCTTAGGGGCCTTTGACACTGAAGCTTTCTTT. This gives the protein CASSLGAFDTEAFF.

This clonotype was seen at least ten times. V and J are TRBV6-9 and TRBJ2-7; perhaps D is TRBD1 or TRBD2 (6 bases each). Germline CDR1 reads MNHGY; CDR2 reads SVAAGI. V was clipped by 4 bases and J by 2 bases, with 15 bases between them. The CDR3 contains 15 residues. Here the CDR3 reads CASSWGLASTYEQYF. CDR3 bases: TGTGCCAGCAGTTGGGGGCTAGCGTCCACCTACGAGCAGTACTTC.